The present T cell receptor beta chain was sequenced within a study of PD-L1 blockade in urothelial cancer. Study-wide context: Patients arrived having already received 0 to 3 prior chemotherapy regimens. Blood was evaluated 3 weeks (second dose) and 6 weeks after therapy began.

CDR3 length: 14 residues. Germline-derived CDR1 and CDR2 are SGDLS and YYNGEE. Trimming shortened V by 3 bases and J by 3 bases, and 11 bases separated the two germline ends. Synthetic TCR analog templates were spiked into all PCRs individually. Produced via immunoSEQ multiplex PCR; TCRdb's table is partial and in-frame only. The data contain about 63,000 clones, approximately 80% of them seen just once; the ten biggest clones take up approximately 5.1%. Time point in this sample: pretreatment peripheral blood. Patient sample counts ranged from 1 to 8, pretreatment and on-treatment. This chain links TRBV9 with TRBJ2-3; the D is unclear. Sequences were derived from PBMCs, sampled around atezolizumab (anti-PD-L1) treatment. The receptor comes from a man between 65 and 85 years old with urothelial cancer. As DNA, the CDR3 is TGTGCCAGCAGCGACGGTGGTGCAACAGATACGCAGTATTTT. The encoded protein is CASSDGGATDTQYF.